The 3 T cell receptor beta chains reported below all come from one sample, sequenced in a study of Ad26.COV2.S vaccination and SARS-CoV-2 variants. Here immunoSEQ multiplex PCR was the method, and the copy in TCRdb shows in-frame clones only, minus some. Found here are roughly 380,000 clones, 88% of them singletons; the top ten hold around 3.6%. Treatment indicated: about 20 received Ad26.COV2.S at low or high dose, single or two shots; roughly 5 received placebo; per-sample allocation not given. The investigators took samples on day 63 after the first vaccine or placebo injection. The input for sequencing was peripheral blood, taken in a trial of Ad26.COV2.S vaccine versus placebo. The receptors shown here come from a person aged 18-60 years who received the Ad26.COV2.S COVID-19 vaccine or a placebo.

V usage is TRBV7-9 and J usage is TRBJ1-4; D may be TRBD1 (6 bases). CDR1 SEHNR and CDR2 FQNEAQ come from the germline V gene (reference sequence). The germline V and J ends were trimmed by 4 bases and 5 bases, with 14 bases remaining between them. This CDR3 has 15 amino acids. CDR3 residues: CASSSYMGQNEKLFF. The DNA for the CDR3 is TGTGCCAGCAGCTCTTACATGGGACAAAATGAAAAACTGTTTTTT.

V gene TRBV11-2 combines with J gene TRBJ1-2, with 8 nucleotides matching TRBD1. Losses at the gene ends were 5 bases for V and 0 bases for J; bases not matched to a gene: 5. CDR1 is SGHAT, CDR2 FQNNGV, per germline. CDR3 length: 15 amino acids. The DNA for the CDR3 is TGTGCCAGCAGCCAGGACAGGGCAGCTAACTATGGCTACACCTTC. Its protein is CASSQDRAANYGYTF.

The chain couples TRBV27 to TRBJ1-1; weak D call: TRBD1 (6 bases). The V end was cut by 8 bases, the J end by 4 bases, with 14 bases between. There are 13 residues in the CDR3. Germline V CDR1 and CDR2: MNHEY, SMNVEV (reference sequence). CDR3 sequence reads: CASGRGGSTEAFF. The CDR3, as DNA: TGTGCCAGCGGGCGTGGGGGCAGCACTGAAGCTTTCTTT.